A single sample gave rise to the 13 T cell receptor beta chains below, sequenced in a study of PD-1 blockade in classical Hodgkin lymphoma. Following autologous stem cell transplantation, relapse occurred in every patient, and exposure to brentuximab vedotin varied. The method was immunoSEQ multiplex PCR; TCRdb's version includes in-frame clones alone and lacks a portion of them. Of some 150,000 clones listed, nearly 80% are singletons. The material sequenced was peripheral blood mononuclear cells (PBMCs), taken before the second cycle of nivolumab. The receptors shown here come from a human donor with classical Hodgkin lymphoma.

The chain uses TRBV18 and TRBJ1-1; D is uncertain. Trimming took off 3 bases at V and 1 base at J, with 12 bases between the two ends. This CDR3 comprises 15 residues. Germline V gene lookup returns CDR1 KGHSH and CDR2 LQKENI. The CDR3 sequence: CASSPSAGRNTEAFF. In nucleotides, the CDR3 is TGTGCCAGCTCACCCTCGGCAGGCCGGAACACTGAAGCTTTCTTT.

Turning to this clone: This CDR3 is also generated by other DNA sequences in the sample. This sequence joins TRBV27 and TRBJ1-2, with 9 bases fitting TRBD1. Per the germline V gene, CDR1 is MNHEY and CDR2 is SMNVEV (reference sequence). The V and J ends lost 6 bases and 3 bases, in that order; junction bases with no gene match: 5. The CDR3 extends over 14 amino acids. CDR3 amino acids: CASSPDRGDYGYTF. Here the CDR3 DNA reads TGTGCCAGCAGCCCAGACAGGGGGGACTATGGCTACACCTTC.

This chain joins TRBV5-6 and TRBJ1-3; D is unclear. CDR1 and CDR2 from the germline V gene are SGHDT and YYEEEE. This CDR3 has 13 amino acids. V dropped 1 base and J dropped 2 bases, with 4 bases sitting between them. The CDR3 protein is CASSLIAGNTIYF. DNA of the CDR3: TGTGCCAGCAGCTTGATTGCTGGAAACACCATATATTTT.

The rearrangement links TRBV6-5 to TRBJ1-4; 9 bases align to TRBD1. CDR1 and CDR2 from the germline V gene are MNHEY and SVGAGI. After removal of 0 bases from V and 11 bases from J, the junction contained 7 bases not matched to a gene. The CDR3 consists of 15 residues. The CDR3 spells CASSYSGQGRDKLFF. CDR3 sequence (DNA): TGTGCCAGCAGTTACTCAGGACAGGGGAGGGATAAACTGTTTTTT.

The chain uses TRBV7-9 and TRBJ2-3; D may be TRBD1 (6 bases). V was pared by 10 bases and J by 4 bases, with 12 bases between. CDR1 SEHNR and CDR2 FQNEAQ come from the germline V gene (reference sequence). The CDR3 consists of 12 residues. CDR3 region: CATSGDSDTQYF. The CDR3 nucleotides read TGTGCCACCTCAGGGGATTCAGATACGCAGTATTTT.

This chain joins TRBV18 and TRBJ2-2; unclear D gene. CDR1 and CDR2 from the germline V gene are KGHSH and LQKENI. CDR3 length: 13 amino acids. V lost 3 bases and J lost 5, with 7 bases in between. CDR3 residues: CASSPVGTGELFF. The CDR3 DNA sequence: TGTGCCAGCTCACCCGTGGGGACCGGGGAGCTGTTTTTT.

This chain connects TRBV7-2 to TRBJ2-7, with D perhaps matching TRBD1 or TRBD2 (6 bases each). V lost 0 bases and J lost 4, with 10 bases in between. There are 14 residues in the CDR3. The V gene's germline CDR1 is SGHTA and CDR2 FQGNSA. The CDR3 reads CASSLATGGYEQYF. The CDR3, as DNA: TGTGCCAGCAGCTTAGCGACAGGAGGGTACGAGCAGTACTTC.

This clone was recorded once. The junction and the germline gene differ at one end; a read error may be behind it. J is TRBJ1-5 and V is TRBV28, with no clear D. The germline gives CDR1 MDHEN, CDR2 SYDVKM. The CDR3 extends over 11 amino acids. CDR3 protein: CASSSTGSEDF. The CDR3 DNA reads TGTGCCAGCAGTTCCACGGGTAGCGAGGATTTT. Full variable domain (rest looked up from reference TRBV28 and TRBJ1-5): DVKVTQSSRYLVKRTGEKVFLECVQDMDHENMFWYRQDPGLGLRLIYFSYDVKMKEKGDIPEGYSVSREKKERFSLILESASTNQTSMYLCASSSTGSEDFGDGTRLSIL.

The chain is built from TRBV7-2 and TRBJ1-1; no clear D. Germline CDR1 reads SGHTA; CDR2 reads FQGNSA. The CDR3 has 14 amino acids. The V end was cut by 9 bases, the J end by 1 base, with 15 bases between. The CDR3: CASKDALGNTEAFF. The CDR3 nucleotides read TGTGCCAGTAAGGACGCCTTGGGGAACACTGAAGCTTTCTTT.

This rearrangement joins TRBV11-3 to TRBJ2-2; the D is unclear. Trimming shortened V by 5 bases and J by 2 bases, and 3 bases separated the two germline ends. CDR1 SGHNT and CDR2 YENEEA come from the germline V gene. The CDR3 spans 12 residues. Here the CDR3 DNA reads TGTGCCAGCAGCACTAACACCGGGGAGCTGTTTTTT. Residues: CASSTNTGELFF.

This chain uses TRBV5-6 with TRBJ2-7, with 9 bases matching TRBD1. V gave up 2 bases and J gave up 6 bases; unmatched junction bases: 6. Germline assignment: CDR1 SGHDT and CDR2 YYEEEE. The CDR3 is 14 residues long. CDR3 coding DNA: TGTGCCAGCAGCTTAAGGACAGGGGCGGGCGAGCAGTACTTC. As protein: CASSLRTGAGEQYF.

Here the CDR3 reads CASSYRAEAYNSPLHF. The CDR3 DNA reads TGTGCCAGCAGTTATCGGGCTGAGGCCTATAATTCACCCCTCCACTTT. The V call is TRBV6-5, the J call TRBJ1-6; D not resolved. This CDR3 is 16 amino acids long. Germline V CDR1 and CDR2: MNHEY, SVGAGI. Trimming took 3 bases from V and 2 from J, leaving 11 bases between them.

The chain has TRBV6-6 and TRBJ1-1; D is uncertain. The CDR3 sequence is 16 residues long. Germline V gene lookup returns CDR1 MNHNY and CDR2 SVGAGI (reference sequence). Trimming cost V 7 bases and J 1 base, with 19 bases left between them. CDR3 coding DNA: TGTGCCAGCACCAACCCGGCTGGGAGCTGGAACACTGAAGCTTTCTTT. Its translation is CASTNPAGSWNTEAFF.